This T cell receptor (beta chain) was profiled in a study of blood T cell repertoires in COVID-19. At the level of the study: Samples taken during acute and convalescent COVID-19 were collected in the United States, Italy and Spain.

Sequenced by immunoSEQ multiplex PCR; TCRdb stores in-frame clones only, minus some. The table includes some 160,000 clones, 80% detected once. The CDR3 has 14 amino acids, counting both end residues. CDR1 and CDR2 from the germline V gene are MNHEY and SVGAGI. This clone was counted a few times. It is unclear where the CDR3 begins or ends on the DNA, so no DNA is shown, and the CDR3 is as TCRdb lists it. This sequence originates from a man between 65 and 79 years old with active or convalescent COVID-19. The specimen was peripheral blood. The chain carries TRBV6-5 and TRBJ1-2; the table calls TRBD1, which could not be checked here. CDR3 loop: CASSYFGQGAGRTF.